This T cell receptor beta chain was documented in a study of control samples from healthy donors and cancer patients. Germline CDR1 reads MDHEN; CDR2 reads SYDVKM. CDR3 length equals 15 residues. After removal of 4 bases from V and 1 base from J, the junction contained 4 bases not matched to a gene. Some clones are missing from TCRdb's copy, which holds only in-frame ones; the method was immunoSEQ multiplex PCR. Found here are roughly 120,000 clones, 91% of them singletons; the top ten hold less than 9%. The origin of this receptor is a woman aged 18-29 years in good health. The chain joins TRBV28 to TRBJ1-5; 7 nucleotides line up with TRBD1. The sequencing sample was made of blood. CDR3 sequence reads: CASSSPGQSNQPQHF. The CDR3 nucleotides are TGTGCCAGCAGTTCCCCGGGACAGAGCAATCAGCCCCAGCATTTT.